This T cell receptor beta chain was found in a study of lymphopenia after photon versus proton radiotherapy. As concerns this clone: What it binds is unknown.

V gave up 6 bases and J gave up 4 bases, with 20 bases separating them. Germline CDR1 is SGHDT and CDR2 is YYEEEE. The CDR3 runs to 16 residues. Findings of the study overall: A bigger post-nadir fall in TCR diversity correlated inversely with survival time in deceased patients.

Sequencing was performed with immunoSEQ multiplex PCR; in TCRdb, only in-frame clones are kept and a portion is missing. Of about 40,000 clones listed, about 85% are singletons. The chain couples TRBV5-6 to TRBJ2-1, with a tentative D call TRBD2 (5 bases). The receptor was derived from a man between 50 and 59 years old with gastric cancer. The sequencing used peripheral blood, collected from a patient treated with photon-based radiotherapy. As DNA, the CDR3 is TGTGCCAGCAAATTTAAGGGAATGGGCGGGTACAATGAGCAGTTCTTC. It translates to CASKFKGMGGYNEQFF.